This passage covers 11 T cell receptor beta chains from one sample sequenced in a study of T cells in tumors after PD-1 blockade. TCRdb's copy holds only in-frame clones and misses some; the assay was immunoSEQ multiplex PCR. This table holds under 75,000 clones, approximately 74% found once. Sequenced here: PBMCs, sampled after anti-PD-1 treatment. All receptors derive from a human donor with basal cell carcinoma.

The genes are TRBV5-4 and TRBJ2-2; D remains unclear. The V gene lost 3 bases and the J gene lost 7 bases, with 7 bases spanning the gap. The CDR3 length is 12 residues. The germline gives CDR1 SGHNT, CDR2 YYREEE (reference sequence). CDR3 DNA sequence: TGTGCCAGCAGCTCCCTCAACGGGGAGCTGTTTTTT. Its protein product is CASSSLNGELFF.

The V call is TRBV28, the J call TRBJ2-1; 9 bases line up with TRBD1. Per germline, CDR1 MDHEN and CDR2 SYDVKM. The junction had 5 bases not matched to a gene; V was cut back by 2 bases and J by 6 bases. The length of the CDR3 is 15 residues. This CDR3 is CASSLRDREANEQFF. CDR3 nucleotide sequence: TGTGCCAGCAGTTTACGGGACAGGGAGGCCAATGAGCAGTTCTTC.

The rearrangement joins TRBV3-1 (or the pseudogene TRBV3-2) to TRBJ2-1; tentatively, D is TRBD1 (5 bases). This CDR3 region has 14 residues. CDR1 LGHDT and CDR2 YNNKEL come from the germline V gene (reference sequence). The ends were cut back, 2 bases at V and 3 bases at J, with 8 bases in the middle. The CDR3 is CASSQRGYYNEQFF. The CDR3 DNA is TGTGCCAGCAGCCAAAGGGGTTACTACAATGAGCAGTTCTTC.

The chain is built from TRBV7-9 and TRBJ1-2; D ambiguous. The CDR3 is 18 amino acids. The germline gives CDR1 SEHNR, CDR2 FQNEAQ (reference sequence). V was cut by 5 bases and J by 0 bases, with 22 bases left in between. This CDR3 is CASSPSGGLKLSNYGYTF. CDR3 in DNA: TGTGCCAGCAGCCCTTCAGGTGGGCTTAAACTGTCTAACTATGGCTACACCTTC.

CDR3 sequence reads: CASSLGDRDGKPQHF. In nucleotides, the CDR3 is TGTGCCAGCAGTCTAGGCGACAGGGACGGAAAGCCCCAGCATTTT. The chain uses TRBV28 and TRBJ1-5; 7 nucleotides align to TRBD1. Germline lookup yields CDR1 MDHEN and CDR2 SYDVKM. The CDR3 runs to 15 residues. V trimming: 5 bases; J trimming: 8 bases; junction bases outside the gene matches: 12. The full variable domain, rest sourced from reference TRBV28 and TRBJ1-5, is DVKVTQSSRYLVKRTGEKVFLECVQDMDHENMFWYRQDPGLGLRLIYFSYDVKMKEKGDIPEGYSVSREKKERFSLILESASTNQTSMYLCASSLGDRDGKPQHFGDGTRLSIL.

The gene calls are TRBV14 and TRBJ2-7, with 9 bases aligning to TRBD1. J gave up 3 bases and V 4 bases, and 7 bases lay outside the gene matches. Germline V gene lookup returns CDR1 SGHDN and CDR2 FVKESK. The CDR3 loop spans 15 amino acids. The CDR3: CASSLPGTGLYEQYF. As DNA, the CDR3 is TGTGCCAGCAGCCTTCCCGGGACAGGGCTCTACGAGCAGTACTTC.

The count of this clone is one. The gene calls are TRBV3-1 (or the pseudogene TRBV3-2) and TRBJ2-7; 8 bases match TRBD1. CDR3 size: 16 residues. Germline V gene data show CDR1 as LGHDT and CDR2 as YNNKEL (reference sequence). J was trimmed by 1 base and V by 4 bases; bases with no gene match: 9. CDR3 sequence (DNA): TGTGCCAGCAGCCGTGTAACCGGGACAGGATCCTACGAGCAGTACTTC. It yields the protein CASSRVTGTGSYEQYF.

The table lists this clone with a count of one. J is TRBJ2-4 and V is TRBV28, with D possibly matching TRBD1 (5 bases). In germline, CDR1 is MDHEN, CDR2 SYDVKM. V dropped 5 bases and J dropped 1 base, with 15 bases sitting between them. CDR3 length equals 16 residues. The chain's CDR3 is CASSVRSRQAKNIQYF. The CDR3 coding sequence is TGTGCCAGCAGTGTCAGATCTCGACAGGCCAAAAACATTCAGTACTTC.

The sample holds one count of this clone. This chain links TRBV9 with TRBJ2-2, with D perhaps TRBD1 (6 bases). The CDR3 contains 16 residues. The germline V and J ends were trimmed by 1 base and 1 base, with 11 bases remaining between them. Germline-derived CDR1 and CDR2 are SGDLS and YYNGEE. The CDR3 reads CASSVLQGKNTGELFF. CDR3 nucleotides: TGTGCCAGCAGCGTACTTCAGGGGAAGAACACCGGGGAGCTGTTTTTT.

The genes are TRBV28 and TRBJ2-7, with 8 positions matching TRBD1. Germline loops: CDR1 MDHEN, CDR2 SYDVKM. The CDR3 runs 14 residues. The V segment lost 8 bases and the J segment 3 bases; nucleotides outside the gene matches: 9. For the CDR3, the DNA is TGTGCCAGCTTTGGCGGACAGGGACTCTACGAGCAGTACTTC. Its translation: CASFGGQGLYEQYF.

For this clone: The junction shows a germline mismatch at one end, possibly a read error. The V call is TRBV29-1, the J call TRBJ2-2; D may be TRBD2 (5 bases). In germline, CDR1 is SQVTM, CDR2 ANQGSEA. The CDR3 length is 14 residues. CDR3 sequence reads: CSVEDYKYTGELFF. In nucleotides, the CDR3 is TGCAGCGTGGAAGACTACAAATATACCGGGGAGCTGTTTTTT.